The 8 T cell receptor beta chains given below trace back to one sample, sequenced in a study of T cell repertoires in cytomegalovirus infection. TCRdb redid the calling of the reads with MiXCR, one entry per CDR3 protein. The sample lists fewer than 550,000 distinct CDR3 sequences; 16% were seen once. Sample: CD8+ T cells from PBMCs. The receptors were gathered from a human donor in good health (CMV status not recorded). Some clones in this sample may be carry-over from other donors' samples.

The sample holds a few counts of this clonotype. V usage is TRBV5-6 and J usage is TRBJ1-2; tentatively, D is TRBD1 (6 bases). This CDR3 is 14 amino acids long. V was trimmed by 1 base and J by 8 bases, leaving 15 bases between them. Germline V gives CDR1 SGHDT, CDR2 YYEEEE. The CDR3 here is CASSLIRGSGGYTF. The CDR3 region has the DNA TGTGCCAGCAGCTTGATCAGGGGAAGTGGAGGCTACACCTTC.

In this sample, this clonotype turned up many times. The chain carries TRBV19 and TRBJ2-7; perhaps TRBD2 as D (6 bases). Germline V gives CDR1 LNHDA, CDR2 SQIVND (reference sequence). The CDR3 has 15 amino acids. Trimming shortened V by 3 bases and J by 0 bases, and 12 bases separated the two germline ends. CDR3 protein: CASSIGGESSYEQYF. The CDR3 DNA reads as TGTGCCAGTAGTATTGGAGGGGAAAGCTCCTACGAGCAGTACTTC.

The chain carries TRBV9 and TRBJ1-2, with 7 bases fitting TRBD1. J lost 3 bases, V lost 0 bases, and 5 bases had no gene match. CDR3 length equals 15 residues. Germline V gene lookup returns CDR1 SGDLS and CDR2 YYNGEE. The CDR3 region has the DNA TGTGCCAGCAGCGTAGCTACAGGGGAAGACTATGGCTACACCTTC. This codes for CASSVATGEDYGYTF.

This clonotype was seen only a few times. This chain links TRBV15 with TRBJ1-5, with D perhaps matching TRBD1 (6 bases). The V gene lost 7 bases and the J gene lost 0 bases, with 13 bases spanning the gap. CDR3 size: 15 residues. Germline V gene lookup returns CDR1 LNHNV and CDR2 YYDKDF (reference sequence). DNA for the CDR3: TGTGCCACCAAGGGGGGACGGGGTAGCAATCAGCCCCAGCATTTT. Translating it yields CATKGGRGSNQPQHF.

This clonotype was observed a handful of times. The chain employs TRBV20-1 and TRBJ2-4; D tentatively reads TRBD1 or TRBD2 (7 bases each). The germline CDR1 and CDR2 sequences are DFQATT and SNEGSKA (reference sequence). The CDR3 sequence is 16 residues long. Deletions cut 4 bases from V and 2 bases from J, with 18 bases between. The CDR3 bases are TGCAGTGCTACTCCCCCAGGGGGGACTACCAAAAACATTCAGTACTTC. This codes for CSATPPGGTTKNIQYF.

This clonotype has at least ten counts. This chain joins TRBV9 and TRBJ1-2; no clear D gene. V shed 0 bases and J shed 6 bases, with 15 bases lying between them. This CDR3 comprises 15 residues. In germline, CDR1 is SGDLS, CDR2 YYNGEE. The CDR3 loop is CASSVGWRDVDGYTF. The CDR3 DNA reads TGTGCCAGCAGCGTAGGCTGGAGGGATGTGGATGGCTACACCTTC.

This clonotype was seen ten or more times. V and J are TRBV11-2 and TRBJ2-7; 7 bases match TRBD2. Germline V lookup: CDR1 SGHAT, CDR2 FQNNGV. The J segment lost 2 bases and the V segment lost 1 base, leaving 11 bases of the junction unmatched. The CDR3 is made up of 17 amino acids. This chain's CDR3 is CASSLAGGQALTYEQYF. The CDR3 DNA follows: TGTGCCAGCAGCTTAGCGGGGGGTCAGGCGTTAACCTACGAGCAGTACTTC.

V and J are TRBV4-1 and TRBJ2-7; 12 nucleotides match TRBD2. This CDR3 is 19 amino acids long. Germline CDR1 MGHRA, CDR2 YSYEKL. J gave up 3 bases and V 1 base, and 13 bases lay outside the gene matches. In nucleotides, the CDR3 is TGCGCCAGCAGCCAAGTCGAGGGACTAGCGGGTGCTGGGGGCTACGAGCAGTACTTC. Translating it yields CASSQVEGLAGAGGYEQYF.